This T cell receptor (beta chain) was sequenced during a study of cytomegalovirus exposure and HLA in healthy donors. Study-wide context: A data release that came early held 75 million to 85 million unique TCRs from HLA-typed donors. Notes on the study in general: Three CMV-associated chains were confirmed in vitro to be specific for CMV antigens. Listed as cytomegalovirus-associated were 150 to 200 TCR beta chains.

This CDR3 contains 14 residues. Germline loops: CDR1 GTSNPN, CDR2 SVGIG (reference sequence). Trimming removed 0 bases from V and 5 bases from J; junction bases left unmatched: 7. This clone was observed once. As yet, its antigen is unknown. The PCR employed 60 Vbeta primers together with 13 Jbeta primers. Some clones are missing from TCRdb's copy, which holds only in-frame ones; the method was immunoSEQ multiplex PCR. Of 250,000 or so clones detected, around 90% appear once; the ten largest clones hold 1.5% to 2%. Sequenced input: PBMCs. The source of this sequence is a girl under 10 years old in good health and CMV-seronegative. The rearrangement uses TRBV30 and TRBJ2-7, with TRBD2 identical over 7 bases. In nucleotides, the CDR3 is TGTGCCTGGAGTGTACGGGGGGTGAAGAACGAGCAGTACTTC. Translation: CAWSVRGVKNEQYF.